One and the same sample provided the 19 T cell receptor beta chains below, sequenced in a study of T-cell reconstitution after alpha-beta-depleted transplantation in children. As it was prepared, the TCRbeta library received unique molecular identifiers. A single record per CDR3 protein comes from TCRdb applying MiXCR to the PCR reads. The top ten hold 30% to 35% of the sample, which has some 110,000 distinct CDR3 sequences, over 9% seen once. The source was PBMCs, collected before TCRalphabeta/CD19-depleted stem cell transplant. The receptors were gathered from a boy younger than 10 with acute lymphoblastic leukemia, due to receive a stem cell transplant.

In its sample, this clonotype was seen a few times. The V and J genes are TRBV9 and TRBJ2-7, with D perhaps given as TRBD1 or TRBD2 (5 bases each). The length of the CDR3 is 14 residues. Trimming stripped 4 bases from V and 3 bases from J, with 14 bases between. Germline V gene sequence: CDR1 SGDLS, CDR2 YYNGEE. The CDR3: CASSPTGGLYEQYF. The CDR3 DNA reads TGTGCCAGCAGCCCCACTGGGGGTCTCTACGAGCAGTACTTC.

This clonotype has a handful of counts. V and J are TRBV7-9 and TRBJ2-3, with 10 bases matching TRBD2. The CDR3 covers 17 residues. CDR1 is SEHNR, CDR2 FQNEAQ, per germline (reference sequence). The J segment lost 3 bases and the V segment lost 5 bases, leaving 11 bases of the junction unmatched. The DNA of the CDR3 is TGTGCCAGCAGCCGACCTTCTAGCGGGAGTTTTACAGATACGCAGTATTTT. Encoded protein: CASSRPSSGSFTDTQYF.

This chain connects TRBV29-1 to TRBJ2-5; 8 bases align to TRBD1. Trimming cost V 8 bases and J 4 bases; bases outside gene matches: 6. From germline, CDR1 is SQVTM and CDR2 ANQGSEA. The CDR3 consists of 12 residues. CDR3 residues: CSYGQGRETQYF. The CDR3 DNA reads TGCAGCTATGGACAGGGTCGAGAGACCCAGTACTTC.

In its sample, this clonotype was seen a few times. This chain connects TRBV6-2 or TRBV6-3 to TRBJ2-2; TRBD1 aligns across 9 bases. This CDR3 comprises 15 residues. Germline loops: CDR1 MNHEY, CDR2 SVGEGT. The V gene end was trimmed by 8 bases and the J gene end by 1 base; junction bases not matched to a gene: 5. The CDR3 loop is CASAPGQGNTGELFF. The CDR3 DNA is TGTGCCAGCGCTCCGGGACAGGGGAACACCGGGGAGCTGTTTTTT.

The rearrangement links TRBV7-9 to TRBJ1-1; the D is unclear. The germline V gene has CDR1 SEHNR and CDR2 FQNEAQ (reference sequence). Deletions cut 0 bases from V and 6 bases from J, with 11 bases between. The CDR3 length is 14 residues. The CDR3 spells CASSLASGSAEAFF. Written as DNA, the CDR3 is TGTGCCAGCAGCTTAGCGTCTGGGTCAGCTGAAGCTTTCTTT.

About this clonotype: This may stem from a read error, because a much larger clone lies one nucleotide away. The V gene is TRBV5-1, the J gene TRBJ2-7; 11 nucleotides line up with TRBD2. CDR3 size: 16 residues. The germline CDR1 and CDR2 sequences are SGHRS and YFSETQ. The CDR3 bases are TGCGCCAGCAGCTTGGTGACTAGCGGGGTAACCTACGATCAGTACTTC. Translated, it gives CASSLVTSGVTYDQYF.

This chain joins TRBV11-2 and TRBJ1-2; TRBD1 matches 8 bases. Trimming cost V 5 bases and J 1 base; bases outside gene matches: 9. The CDR3 sequence is 16 residues long. Germline CDR1 reads SGHAT; CDR2 reads FQNNGV. The CDR3 nucleotides are TGTGCCAGCAGCCCCCTGGCAGGGGGCGGTAACTATGGCTACACCTTC. This encodes CASSPLAGGGNYGYTF.

The V call is TRBV5-4, the J call TRBJ2-5; no reliable D call. This CDR3 has 12 residues. CDR1 SGHNT and CDR2 YYREEE come from the germline V gene (reference sequence). V lost 3 bases and J 5 bases, leaving 8 bases between the germline ends. CDR3 coding DNA: TGTGCCAGCAGCTGGCACAGCGAGACCCAGTACTTC. Encoded protein: CASSWHSETQYF.

This clonotype showed up many times. This rearrangement joins TRBV7-2 to TRBJ2-5; D is perhaps TRBD2 (5 bases). This CDR3 comprises 16 residues. V lost 2 bases, J lost 5 bases, and 18 bases lay in between. The germline V gene encodes CDR1 SGHTA and CDR2 FQGNSA. The DNA for the CDR3 is TGTGCCAGCAGCTTACCCGGACCCTCCAGGAGGGAGACCCAGTACTTC. It yields the protein CASSLPGPSRRETQYF.

In this sample, this clonotype turned up a few times. This chain links TRBV6-1 with TRBJ1-1; D possibly corresponds to TRBD1 (5 bases). The CDR3 runs to 13 residues. Trimming took off 6 bases at V and 3 bases at J, with 11 bases between the two ends. Germline values: CDR1 MNHNS, CDR2 SASEGT. CDR3 sequence: CASSGGAYTEAFF. DNA for the CDR3: TGTGCCAGCAGCGGAGGGGCCTACACTGAAGCTTTCTTT.

This clonotype has at least ten counts. The chain is built from TRBV4-2 and TRBJ2-7; no firm D call. V lost 0 bases to trimming and J lost 7 bases, with 13 bases between them. Germline V lookup: CDR1 LGHNA, CDR2 YNFKEQ. There are 14 residues in the CDR3. CDR3 DNA sequence: TGTGCCAGCAGCCAAGATCGGCTGGCGCAAGAGCAGTACTTC. Residues: CASSQDRLAQEQYF.

The sample holds a few counts of this clonotype. The CDR3 loop reads CASSLVGSGVSYEQYF. The CDR3 bases are TGTGCCAGCAGCTTAGTTGGTAGCGGGGTCTCCTACGAGCAGTACTTC. The gene calls are TRBV11-3 and TRBJ2-7; TRBD2 aligns across 8 bases. The CDR3 spans 16 residues. The V gene end was trimmed by 1 base and the J gene end by 0 bases; junction bases not matched to a gene: 5. The germline CDR1 and CDR2 sequences are SGHNT and YENEEA.

This clonotype was picked up a small number of times. The gene calls are TRBV6-5 and TRBJ2-3, with unresolved D. This CDR3 has 14 amino acids. The V gene's germline CDR1 is MNHEY and CDR2 SVGAGI. Trimming stripped 0 bases from V and 6 bases from J, with 10 bases between. The CDR3 nucleotides read TGTGCCAGCAGTTACTCCTCCTCCCCCGATACGCAGTATTTT. Its protein is CASSYSSSPDTQYF.

The V gene is TRBV7-9, the J gene TRBJ1-3, with TRBD1 matching 9 bases. Germline CDR1 SEHNR, CDR2 FQNEAQ (reference sequence). The trim removed 1 base at V and 3 bases at J, leaving 1 base unmatched. The CDR3 contains 15 residues. Here the CDR3 DNA reads TGTGCCAGCAGCTTAGACAGGGGGCTTGGAAACACCATATATTTT. It translates to CASSLDRGLGNTIYF.

This chain links TRBV20-1 with TRBJ2-5; the match to TRBD2 covers 7 bases. Germline V gene data show CDR1 as DFQATT and CDR2 as SNEGSKA (reference sequence). V lost 7 bases, J lost 5 bases, and 10 bases stayed unmatched. The CDR3 is 13 residues long. CDR3 sequence reads: CSVDRDYRETQYF. In DNA form, the CDR3 reads TGCAGTGTTGACCGGGACTATCGGGAGACCCAGTACTTC.

The V gene is TRBV7-2, the J gene TRBJ1-4, with D tentatively TRBD1 (5 bases). Germline assignment: CDR1 SGHTA and CDR2 FQGNSA. The CDR3 is 15 residues long. V lost 0 bases to trimming and J lost 11 bases, with 16 bases between them. The DNA of the CDR3 is TGTGCCAGCAGCTTAGCTCCTCCCAGGGAGCCCAAACTGTTTTTT. Amino acid sequence: CASSLAPPREPKLFF.

The J gene is TRBJ2-5, the V gene TRBV10-2; 11 positions match TRBD2. V shed 0 bases and J 4 bases; nucleotides not matched to a gene: 10. This CDR3 has 18 amino acids. The germline V gene encodes CDR1 WSHSY and CDR2 SAAADI. Here the CDR3 reads CASSESISGGLAGETQYF. CDR3 bases: TGCGCCAGCAGTGAGTCCATCTCCGGTGGACTAGCGGGAGAGACCCAGTACTTC.

The DNA of the CDR3 is TGTGCCAGCAGTTTATCAGGGATCGATGAGCAGTTCTTC. Protein sequence: CASSLSGIDEQFF. The V gene is TRBV28, the J gene TRBJ2-1; possible D gene TRBD1, 5 bases. The germline V gene has CDR1 MDHEN and CDR2 SYDVKM. Trimming took 1 base from V and 8 from J, leaving 9 bases between them. This CDR3 spans 13 amino acids.

The gene calls are TRBV20-1 and TRBJ2-7; D might be TRBD2 (6 bases). This CDR3 spans 13 amino acids. CDR1 and CDR2 from the germline V gene are DFQATT and SNEGSKA (reference sequence). V lost 6 bases and J lost 4, with 16 bases in between. The DNA for the CDR3 is TGCAGTGCGATAGCGGAATCTTTTTACGAGCAGTACTTC. Its protein product is CSAIAESFYEQYF.